One T cell receptor beta chain is described in this entry. No antigen is known for it. The data belong to a study of cytomegalovirus exposure and HLA in healthy donors. Overall study results and limits: In a later analysis, at a false discovery rate of 0.05, approximately 18,000 TCR beta sequences were associated with HLA alleles. Reports state that TCR beta sequences accurately predicted most subjects' HLA-A and HLA-B alleles. Overall, roughly 150 TCR beta chains were annotated as cytomegalovirus-associated. Donors belonging to an Asian-associated ancestry cluster reportedly showed fewer N-insertions in productive TCRs than the 666-donor mean, according to what a later analysis found.

Trimming removed 0 bases at V and 2 bases at J, with 13 bases between. Germline V CDR1 and CDR2: SGHTS, YDEGEE. CDR3 length: 16 amino acids. Both 60 Vbeta primers and 13 Jbeta primers went into the PCR. The data were produced by immunoSEQ multiplex PCR, yet TCRdb's version contains in-frame clones alone and is incomplete. This table has around 200,000 clones, around 81% appearing once. The chain is built from TRBV5-8 and TRBJ2-3, with D unresolved. The sequenced sample consisted of PBMCs. The source is a woman in her thirties in good health and CMV-seropositive. This chain's CDR3 is CASSLGVGASTDTQYF. CDR3 DNA: TGTGCCAGCAGCTTGGGCGTGGGCGCTTCCACAGATACGCAGTATTTT.